Below are 8 T cell receptor beta chains sequenced from a single sample in a study of T cells in Graves' hyperthyroidism and ophthalmopathy. Researchers took RNA transcripts and amplified the TCR beta CDR3 regions from them. HTBI primers drove first-round RT-PCR of the TCR CDR3. TCRdb used MiXCR to reprocess the multiplex PCR reads, holding one entry per CDR3 protein. The sample yields roughly 750,000 distinct CDR3 sequences, less than 20% seen once. Specimen: blood. The receptors were sampled from a man younger than 35 with Graves' hyperthyroidism.

This clonotype was seen ten or more times. The gene calls are TRBV6-2 or TRBV6-3 and TRBJ1-1, with 7 bases lining up with TRBD1. CDR3 length equals 13 residues. V shed 6 bases and J 3 bases; nucleotides not matched to a gene: 4. Germline values: CDR1 MNHEY, CDR2 SVGEGT. The CDR3 here is CASSTTGYTEAFF. The CDR3 region has the DNA TGTGCCAGCAGCACGACAGGGTACACTGAAGCTTTCTTT.

The V and J genes are TRBV11-2 and TRBJ1-2; D unresolved. The V end was cut by 5 bases, the J end by 4 bases, with 17 bases between. The germline V gene encodes CDR1 SGHAT and CDR2 FQNNGV. The CDR3 consists of 15 residues. CDR3 protein: CASSALGGLAYGYTF. For the CDR3, the DNA is TGTGCCAGCAGCGCCCTGGGAGGGTTGGCCTATGGCTACACCTTC. The complete variable domain, with remaining parts taken from reference TRBV11-2 and TRBJ1-2, reads EAGVAQSPRYKIIEKRQSVAFWCNPISGHATLYWYQQILGQGPKLLIQFQNNGVVDDSQLPKDRFSAERLKGVDSTLKIQPAKLEDSAVYLCASSALGGLAYGYTFGSGTRLTVV.

This clonotype was picked up a small number of times. The chain links TRBV10-3 to TRBJ1-2; 10 bases line up with TRBD1. With V trimmed by 3 bases and J by 10 bases, 8 bases remained unmatched. The CDR3 sequence is 14 residues long. CDR1 and CDR2 (germline): ENHRY, SYGVKD. The CDR3, as DNA: TGTGCCATCAGTGACCCCGGGACAGGGGATGACTACACCTTC. Residues: CAISDPGTGDDYTF.

This rearrangement joins TRBV15 to TRBJ1-4, with a possible D match to TRBD1 (5 bases). The ends were cut back, 5 bases at V and 8 bases at J, with 18 bases in the middle. Germline loops: CDR1 LNHNV, CDR2 YYDKDF (reference sequence). The CDR3 length is 15 residues. The CDR3 bases are TGTGCCACCAGCGAAGATAGGGGAGGCGGGGAAAAACTGTTTTTT. Encoded protein: CATSEDRGGGEKLFF.

There are a few counts of this clonotype. V and J are TRBV6-5 and TRBJ1-1; D gene ambiguous. The CDR3 loop spans 15 amino acids. Trimming took 2 bases from V and 0 from J, leaving 10 bases between them. Germline V lookup: CDR1 MNHEY, CDR2 SVGAGI. The CDR3 sequence is CASSYRADLNTEAFF. The CDR3 DNA follows: TGTGCCAGCAGTTACAGGGCAGACCTGAACACTGAAGCTTTCTTT.

Ten or more counts support this clonotype. The chain has TRBV7-2 and TRBJ2-7; 9 nucleotides agree with TRBD1. Germline trimming cut 7 bases from V and 5 bases from J; bases unmatched to any gene: 9. The CDR3 sequence is 14 residues long. CDR1 SGHTA and CDR2 FQGNSA come from the germline V gene. The CDR3 region is CASNNRDRVDEQYF. CDR3 in DNA: TGTGCCAGCAACAACCGGGACAGGGTGGACGAGCAGTACTTC.

This clonotype was seen many times. One end of the junction does not line up with germline, which may come from a read error. V and J are TRBV2 and TRBJ2-7; D gene uncertain. The CDR3 consists of 13 residues. Germline V CDR1 and CDR2: SNHLY, FYNNEI. The CDR3 loop reads CASNEGRSYEQYF. Written as DNA, the CDR3 is TGTGCCAGCAATGAAGGGCGCTCCTACGAGCAGTACTTC.

V is TRBV9 and J is TRBJ2-2; D is ambiguous. This CDR3 has 13 amino acids. V dropped 2 bases and J dropped 6 bases, with 8 bases sitting between them. Looked up from germline, CDR1 is SGDLS and CDR2 is YYNGEE. This CDR3 reads CASSVFLAGELFF. The CDR3 nucleotides are TGTGCCAGCAGCGTGTTCTTAGCCGGGGAGCTGTTTTTT.